The T cell receptor beta chain under discussion was sequenced for a study of T-cell memory formation after mild COVID-19. Study-wide background: TCR clusters showed largely donor specificity. Findings and caveats of the study: Contracting CD4+ clones lay largely in CM and EM, with CD8+ ones residing in EMRA. Clones shrinking from day 15 to 85 showed even CD4/CD8 mixes; later expanders tilted CD4+.

On this clonotype: The antigen remains undetermined.

Trimming stripped 2 bases from V and 2 bases from J, with 11 bases between. Germline V gives CDR1 SGHVS, CDR2 FQNEAQ. This CDR3 is 15 amino acids long. 5'RACE, which relied on constant-segment primers, yielded TCR alpha and TCR beta cDNA libraries carrying sample barcodes and UMIs. In TCRdb, the 5' RACE reads were re-called with MiXCR into one record per CDR3 protein. The repertoire holds roughly 370,000 distinct CDR3 sequences, with around a sixth as singletons. Source material: PBMCs or a T cell subset sorted from them (not recorded which). The sequence derives from a young man who had mild COVID-19 (a few samples of this study predate the infection). Cell type and time point are not known. V gene TRBV7-8 combines with J gene TRBJ2-3; D is possibly TRBD2 (5 bases). CDR3 DNA: TGTGCCAGCAGCTTAAGGAGCGGTACCACAGATACGCAGTATTTT. It is translated as CASSLRSGTTDTQYF.